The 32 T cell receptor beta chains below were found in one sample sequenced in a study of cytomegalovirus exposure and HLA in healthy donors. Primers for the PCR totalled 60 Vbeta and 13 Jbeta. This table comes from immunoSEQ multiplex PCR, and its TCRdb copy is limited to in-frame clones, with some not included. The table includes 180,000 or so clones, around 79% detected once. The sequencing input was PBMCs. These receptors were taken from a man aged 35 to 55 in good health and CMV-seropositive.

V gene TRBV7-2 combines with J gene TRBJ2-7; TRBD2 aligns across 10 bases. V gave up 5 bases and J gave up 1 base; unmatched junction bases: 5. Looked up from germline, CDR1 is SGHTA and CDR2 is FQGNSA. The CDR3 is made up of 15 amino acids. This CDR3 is CASSILAGASYEQYF. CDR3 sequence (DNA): TGTGCCAGCAGCATTCTAGCGGGGGCGTCCTACGAGCAGTACTTC.

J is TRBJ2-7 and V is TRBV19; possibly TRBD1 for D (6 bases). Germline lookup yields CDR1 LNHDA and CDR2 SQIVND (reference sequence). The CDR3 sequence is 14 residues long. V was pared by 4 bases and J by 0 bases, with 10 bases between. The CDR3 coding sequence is TGTGCCAGTAGTACCACAGGGATCTCCTACGAGCAGTACTTC. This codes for CASSTTGISYEQYF.

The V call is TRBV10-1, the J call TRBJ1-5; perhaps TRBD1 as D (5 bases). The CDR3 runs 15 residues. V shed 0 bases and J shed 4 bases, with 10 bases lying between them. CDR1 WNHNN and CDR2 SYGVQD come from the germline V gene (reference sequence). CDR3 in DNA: TGCGCCAGCAGTGAGTCAGGGGTGGGAAATCAGCCCCAGCATTTT. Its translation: CASSESGVGNQPQHF.

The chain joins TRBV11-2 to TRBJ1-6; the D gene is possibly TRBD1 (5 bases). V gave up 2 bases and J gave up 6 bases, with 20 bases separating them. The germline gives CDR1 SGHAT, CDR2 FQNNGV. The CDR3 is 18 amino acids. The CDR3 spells CASSLTDPGTGVNSPLHF. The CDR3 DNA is TGTGCCAGCAGCTTAACGGATCCAGGGACGGGGGTTAATTCACCCCTCCACTTT.

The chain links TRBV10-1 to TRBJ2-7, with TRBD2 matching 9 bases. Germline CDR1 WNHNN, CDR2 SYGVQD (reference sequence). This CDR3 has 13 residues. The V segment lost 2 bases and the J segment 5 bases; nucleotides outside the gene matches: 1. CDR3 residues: CASSEGLANEQYF. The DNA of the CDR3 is TGCGCCAGCAGTGAGGGACTAGCGAACGAGCAGTACTTC.

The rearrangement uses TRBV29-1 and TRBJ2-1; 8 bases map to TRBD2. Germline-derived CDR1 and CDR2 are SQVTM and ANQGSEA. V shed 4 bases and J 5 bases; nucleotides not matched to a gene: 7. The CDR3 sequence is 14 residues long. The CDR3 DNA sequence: TGCAGCGTTGCGGTAAGCGGGAGTCACAATGAGCAGTTCTTC. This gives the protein CSVAVSGSHNEQFF.

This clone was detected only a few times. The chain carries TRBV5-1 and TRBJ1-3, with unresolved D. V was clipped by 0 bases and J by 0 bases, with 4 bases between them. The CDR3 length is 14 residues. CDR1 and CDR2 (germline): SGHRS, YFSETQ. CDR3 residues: CASSLVGSGNTIYF. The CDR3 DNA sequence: TGCGCCAGCAGCTTGGTCGGCTCTGGAAACACCATATATTTT.

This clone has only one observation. The CDR3 sequence: CASAGGTDTQYF. CDR3 coding DNA: TGTGCCAGCGCGGGGGGCACAGATACGCAGTATTTT. The chain has TRBV11-2 and TRBJ2-3; 7 nucleotides line up with TRBD2. The CDR3 contains 12 residues. Unmatched junction bases numbered 0, after V lost 8 bases and J lost 1 base. Germline loops: CDR1 SGHAT, CDR2 FQNNGV.

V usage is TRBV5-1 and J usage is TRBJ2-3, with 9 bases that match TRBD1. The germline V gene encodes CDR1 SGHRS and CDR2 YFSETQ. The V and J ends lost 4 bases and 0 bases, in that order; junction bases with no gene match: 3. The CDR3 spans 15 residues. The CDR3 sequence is CASSGTGISTDTQYF. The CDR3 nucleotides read TGCGCCAGCAGCGGGACAGGGATTAGCACAGATACGCAGTATTTT.

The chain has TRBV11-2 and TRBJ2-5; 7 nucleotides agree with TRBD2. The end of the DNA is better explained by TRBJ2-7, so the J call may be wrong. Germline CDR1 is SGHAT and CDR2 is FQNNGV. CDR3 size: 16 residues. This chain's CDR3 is CASSLGGGPVSYEQYF. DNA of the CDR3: TGTGCCAGCAGCTTAGGGGGAGGGCCCGTCTCCTACGAGCAGTACTTC.

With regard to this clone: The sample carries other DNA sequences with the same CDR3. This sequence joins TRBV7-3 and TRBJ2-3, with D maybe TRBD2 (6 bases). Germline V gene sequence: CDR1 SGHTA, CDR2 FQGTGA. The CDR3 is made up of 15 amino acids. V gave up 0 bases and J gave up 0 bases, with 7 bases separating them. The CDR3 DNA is TGTGCCAGCAGCTTAACTGCGGGGAGCACAGATACGCAGTATTTT. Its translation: CASSLTAGSTDTQYF.

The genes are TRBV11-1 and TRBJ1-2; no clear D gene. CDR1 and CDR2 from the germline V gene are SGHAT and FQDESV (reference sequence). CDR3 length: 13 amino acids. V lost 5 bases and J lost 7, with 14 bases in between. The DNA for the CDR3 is TGTGCCAGCAGCCTACGTCTGCGAAGTGGCTACACCTTC. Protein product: CASSLRLRSGYTF.

CDR3 loop: CASRQPGQGNNEQFF. In nucleotides, the CDR3 is TGTGCCAGCAGGCAACCGGGACAGGGGAACAATGAGCAGTTCTTC. This chain connects TRBV6-5 to TRBJ2-1; 10 positions agree with TRBD1. The CDR3 spans 15 residues. The germline gives CDR1 MNHEY, CDR2 SVGAGI. V shed 6 bases, J shed 5 bases, and the junction held 7 bases outside the gene matches.

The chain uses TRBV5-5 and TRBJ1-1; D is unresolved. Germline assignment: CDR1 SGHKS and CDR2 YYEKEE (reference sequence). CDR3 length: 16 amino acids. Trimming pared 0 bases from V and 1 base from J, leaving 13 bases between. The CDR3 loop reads CASSLVAGSGNTEAFF. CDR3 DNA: TGTGCCAGCAGCTTGGTGGCGGGGAGCGGGAACACTGAAGCTTTCTTT.

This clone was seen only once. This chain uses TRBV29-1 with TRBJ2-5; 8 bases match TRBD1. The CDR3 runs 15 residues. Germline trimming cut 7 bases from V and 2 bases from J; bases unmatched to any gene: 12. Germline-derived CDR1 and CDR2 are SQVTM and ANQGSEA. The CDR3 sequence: CSAPLRDRRQETQYF. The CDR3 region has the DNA TGCAGCGCCCCCTTAAGGGACAGGCGACAAGAGACCCAGTACTTC.

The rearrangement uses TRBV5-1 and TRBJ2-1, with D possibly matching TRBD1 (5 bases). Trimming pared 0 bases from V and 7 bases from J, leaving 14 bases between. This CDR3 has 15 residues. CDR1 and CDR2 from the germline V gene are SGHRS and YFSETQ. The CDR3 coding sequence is TGCGCCAGCAGCTTGGCCGCAGGGCTGGGTAATGAGCAGTTCTTC. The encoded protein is CASSLAAGLGNEQFF. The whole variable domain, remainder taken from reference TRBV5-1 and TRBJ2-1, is KAGVTQTPRYLIKTRGQQVTLSCSPISGHRSVSWYQQTPGQGLQFLFEYFSETQRNKGNFPGRFSGRQFSNSRSEMNVSTLELGDSALYLCASSLAAGLGNEQFFGPGTRLTVL.

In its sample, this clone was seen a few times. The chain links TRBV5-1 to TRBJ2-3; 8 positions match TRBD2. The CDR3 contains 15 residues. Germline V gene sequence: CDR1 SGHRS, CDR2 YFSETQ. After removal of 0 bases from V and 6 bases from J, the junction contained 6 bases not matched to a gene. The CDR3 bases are TGCGCCAGCAGCTTGGCGGGACTAGGGGGGGATACGCAGTATTTT. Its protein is CASSLAGLGGDTQYF.

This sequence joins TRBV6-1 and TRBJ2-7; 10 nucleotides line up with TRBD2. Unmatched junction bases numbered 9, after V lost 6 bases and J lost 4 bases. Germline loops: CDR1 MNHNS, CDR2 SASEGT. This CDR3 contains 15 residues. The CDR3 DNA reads TGTGCCAGCAGCGTCTTAGCGGGAGGTCAGTACGAGCAGTACTTC. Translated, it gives CASSVLAGGQYEQYF.

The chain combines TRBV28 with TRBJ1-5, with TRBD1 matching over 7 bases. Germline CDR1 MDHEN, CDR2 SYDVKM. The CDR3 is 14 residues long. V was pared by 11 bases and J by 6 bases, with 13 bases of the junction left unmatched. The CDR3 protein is CASADRQGAQPQHF. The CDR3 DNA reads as TGTGCCTCCGCAGACAGACAGGGAGCTCAGCCCCAGCATTTT.

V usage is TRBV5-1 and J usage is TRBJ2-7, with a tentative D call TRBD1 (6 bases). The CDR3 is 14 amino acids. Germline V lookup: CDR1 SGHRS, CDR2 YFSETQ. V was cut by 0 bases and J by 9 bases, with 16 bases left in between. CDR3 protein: CASSLGTESGGQYF. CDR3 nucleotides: TGCGCCAGCAGCTTGGGGACAGAAAGCGGAGGGCAGTACTTC.

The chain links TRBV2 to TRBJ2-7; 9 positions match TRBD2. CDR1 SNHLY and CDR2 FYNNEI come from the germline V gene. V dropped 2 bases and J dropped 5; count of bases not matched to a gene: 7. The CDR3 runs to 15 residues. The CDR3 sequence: CASSERSSGSDEQYF. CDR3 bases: TGTGCCAGCAGTGAAAGGAGTAGCGGGAGTGACGAGCAGTACTTC. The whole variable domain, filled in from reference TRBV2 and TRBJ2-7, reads EPEVTQTPSHQVTQMGQEVILRCVPISNHLYFYWYRQILGQKVEFLVSFYNNEISEKSEIFDDQFSVERPDGSNFTLKIRSTKLEDSAMYFCASSERSSGSDEQYFGPGTRLTVT.

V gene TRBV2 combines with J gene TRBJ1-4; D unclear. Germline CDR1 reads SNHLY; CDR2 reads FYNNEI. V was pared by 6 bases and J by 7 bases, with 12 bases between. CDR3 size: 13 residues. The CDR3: CASRVYGGEKLFF. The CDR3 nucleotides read TGTGCCAGCAGGGTATATGGAGGTGAAAAACTGTTTTTT.

This chain's CDR3 is CASRRSGTEGANEKLFF. The CDR3 region has the DNA TGTGCCAGCCGTAGGTCCGGGACGGAGGGTGCTAATGAAAAACTGTTTTTT. The rearrangement links TRBV19 to TRBJ1-4, with D maybe TRBD1 (5 bases). The CDR3 is 17 amino acids. Germline V lookup: CDR1 LNHDA, CDR2 SQIVND (reference sequence). V shed 9 bases and J shed 3 bases, with 23 bases lying between them.

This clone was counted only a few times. The CDR3 is CASSYDVGVGGVIFF. The CDR3 coding sequence is TGTGCCAGCAGCTACGACGTCGGGGTCGGTGGAGTCATTTTCTTC. V usage is TRBV28 and J usage is TRBJ2-1, with D maybe TRBD2 (5 bases). From germline, CDR1 is MDHEN and CDR2 SYDVKM. Trimming removed 6 bases at V and 16 bases at J, with 28 bases between. The CDR3 has 15 amino acids.

The CDR3 DNA reads TGCGCCAGCATATTTAACCCGGCGGGCGGGGAGCTGTTTTTT. Protein product: CASIFNPAGGELFF. The V and J genes are TRBV5-1 and TRBJ2-2; maybe TRBD2 (5 bases). V was shortened by 6 bases and J by 7 bases, with 16 bases between the two germline ends. The CDR3 covers 14 residues. Germline V CDR1 and CDR2: SGHRS, YFSETQ.

The CDR3 protein is CASSTGTGGYEQFF. CDR3 DNA: TGCGCCAGCAGTACCGGGACAGGGGGCTATGAGCAGTTCTTC. The rearrangement links TRBV10-1 to TRBJ2-1, with 12 positions matching TRBD1. V was clipped by 5 bases and J by 8 bases; unmatched bases: 4. The CDR3 has 14 amino acids. Germline-derived CDR1 and CDR2 are WNHNN and SYGVQD (reference sequence).

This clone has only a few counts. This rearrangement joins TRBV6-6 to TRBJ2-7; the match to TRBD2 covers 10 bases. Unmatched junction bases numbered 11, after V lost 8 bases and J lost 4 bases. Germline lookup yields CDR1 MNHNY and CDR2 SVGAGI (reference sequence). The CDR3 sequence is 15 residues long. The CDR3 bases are TGTGCCAGCTCCATTCCCGGGACTAGCGTGTACGAGCAGTACTTC. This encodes CASSIPGTSVYEQYF.

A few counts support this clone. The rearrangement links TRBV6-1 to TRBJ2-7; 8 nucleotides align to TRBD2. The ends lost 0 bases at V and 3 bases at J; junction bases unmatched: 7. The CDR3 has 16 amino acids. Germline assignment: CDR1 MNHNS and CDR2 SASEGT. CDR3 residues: CASSEALLAGLYEQYF. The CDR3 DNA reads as TGTGCCAGCAGTGAAGCGCTCCTAGCGGGCCTCTACGAGCAGTACTTC.

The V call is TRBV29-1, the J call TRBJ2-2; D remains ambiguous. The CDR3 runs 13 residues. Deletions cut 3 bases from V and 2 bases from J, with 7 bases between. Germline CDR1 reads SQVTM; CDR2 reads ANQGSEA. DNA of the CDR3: TGCAGCGTTGACACGCTAAACACCGGGGAGCTGTTTTTT. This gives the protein CSVDTLNTGELFF.

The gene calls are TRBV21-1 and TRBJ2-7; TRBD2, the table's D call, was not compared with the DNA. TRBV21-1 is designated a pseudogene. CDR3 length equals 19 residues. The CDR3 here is CASRTIAGTSKKRLYEQYF. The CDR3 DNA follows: TGTGCCAGCAGAACGATCGCGGGGACTAGCAAAAAACGCCTCTACGAGCAGTACTTC.

CDR3 amino acids: CASRFTGSYEQYF. In nucleotides, the CDR3 is TGTGCCAGCCGGTTTACGGGCTCCTACGAGCAGTACTTC. The J gene is TRBJ2-7, the V gene TRBV11-3; D call uncertain. The CDR3 spans 13 residues. Between the trimmed V and J ends, which lost 8 bases and 0 bases, there was a span of 11 bases. The germline V gene encodes CDR1 SGHNT and CDR2 YENEEA.

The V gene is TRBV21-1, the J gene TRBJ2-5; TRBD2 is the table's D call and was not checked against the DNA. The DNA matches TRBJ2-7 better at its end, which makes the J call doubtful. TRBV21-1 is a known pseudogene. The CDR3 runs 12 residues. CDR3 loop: CASSKSSYEQYF. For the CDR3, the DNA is TGTGCCAGCAGCAAGAGCTCCTACGAGCAGTACTTC.